Following are 24 T cell receptor beta chains from one sample sequenced in a study of CXCR3-negative and CXCR3-positive naive CD8 T cells. Regarding the study as a whole: CXCR3-positive naive cells had more hydrophobic TRB CDR3s than CXCR3-negative naive cells.

TRB cDNA was prepared as libraries by UMI-labeled 5' RACE. After re-calling the 5' RACE reads, TCRdb lists one entry per CDR3 protein, DNA absent. The sample data list just under 90,000 distinct CDR3 sequences. Antigens for these TCRs are unknown. The specimen sequenced was naive CXCR3+ CD8+ T cells from blood. Subset indicated: CD45RO-CCR7+CD27+CD95- naive CD8+ T cells expressing CXCR3 (TNR3+). Source of these receptors: a human donor in good health. Some clones in this sample may be carry-over from other donors' samples.

V usage is TRBV7-9 and J usage is TRBJ2-7; TCRdb's D gene call, TRBD1, goes unchecked for lack of DNA. Germline V gene data show CDR1 as SEHNR and CDR2 as FQNEAQ (reference sequence). There are 12 residues in the CDR3. CDR3 amino acids: CASSRGVDEQYF.

The rearrangement links TRBV6-2 or TRBV6-3 to TRBJ1-1. Per the germline V gene, CDR1 is MNHEY and CDR2 is SVGEGT. The CDR3 sequence is 12 residues long. CDR3 amino acids: CASSYPFTEAFF.

This chain uses TRBV7-2 with TRBJ1-3. Looked up from germline, CDR1 is SGHTA and CDR2 is FQGNSA. The CDR3 loop spans 16 amino acids. The chain's CDR3 is CASSLEVSPSGNTIYF.

The V call is TRBV12-3 or TRBV12-4, the J call TRBJ2-3; TCRdb's D gene call, TRBD1, goes unchecked for lack of DNA. The CDR3 has 12 amino acids. The CDR3 loop reads CASRPGADTQYF.

The chain combines TRBV5-6 with TRBJ2-1. From germline, CDR1 is SGHDT and CDR2 YYEEEE. This CDR3 contains 11 residues. The CDR3 sequence: CASSLAMEQFF.

This sequence joins TRBV28 and TRBJ2-7; TCRdb picks TRBD1, but there is no DNA to check that call. This CDR3 contains 13 residues. In germline, CDR1 is MDHEN, CDR2 SYDVKM. The CDR3 sequence: CAITTGESYEQYF. Filled out from reference TRBV28 and TRBJ2-7, the complete variable domain reads DVKVTQSSRYLVKRTGEKVFLECVQDMDHENMFWYRQDPGLGLRLIYFSYDVKMKEKGDIPEGYSVSREKKERFSLILESASTNQTSMYLCAITTGESYEQYFGPGTRLTVT.

The rearrangement uses TRBV14 and TRBJ2-3; checking the TCRdb D call of TRBD1 is not possible without DNA. Germline V lookup: CDR1 SGHDN, CDR2 FVKESK. The CDR3 runs 17 residues. CDR3 residues: CASSQAETGRITDTQYF. The full variable domain, its missing parts supplied by reference TRBV14 and TRBJ2-3, is EAGVTQFPSHSVIEKGQTVTLRCDPISGHDNLYWYRRVMGKEIKFLLHFVKESKQDESGMPNNRFLAERTGGTYSTLKVQPAELEDSGVYFCASSQAETGRITDTQYFGPGTRLTVL.

CDR3 region: CASSLVAHYGYTF. The chain recombines TRBV7-9 with TRBJ1-2. The CDR3 is 13 amino acids. Germline lookup yields CDR1 SEHNR and CDR2 FQNEAQ (reference sequence). Combining the CDR3 with reference TRBV7-9 and TRBJ1-2 gives the whole variable domain DTGVSQNPRHKITKRGQNVTFRCDPISEHNRLYWYRQTLGQGPEFLTYFQNEAQLEKSRLLSDRFSAERPKGSFSTLEIQRTEQGDSAMYLCASSLVAHYGYTFGSGTRLTVV.

The V and J genes are TRBV10-3 and TRBJ2-3; there is no DNA to check the TCRdb D call of TRBD2. The CDR3 length is 21 residues. Germline V lookup: CDR1 ENHRY, CDR2 SYGVKD. The CDR3: CAISDWLGTSGRQEFTDTQYF.

The chain is built from TRBV28 and TRBJ2-5; without DNA, the TCRdb call of TRBD2 cannot be checked. From germline, CDR1 is MDHEN and CDR2 SYDVKM. The CDR3 spans 16 residues. The CDR3 reads CASSHLRLAGGETQYF. The whole variable domain, filled in from reference TRBV28 and TRBJ2-5, reads DVKVTQSSRYLVKRTGEKVFLECVQDMDHENMFWYRQDPGLGLRLIYFSYDVKMKEKGDIPEGYSVSREKKERFSLILESASTNQTSMYLCASSHLRLAGGETQYFGPGTRLLVL.

The chain links TRBV11-1 to TRBJ1-2; TCRdb proposes TRBD1, but this gene call is untestable without DNA. Germline V gene lookup returns CDR1 SGHAT and CDR2 FQDESV (reference sequence). The CDR3 is 15 amino acids. CDR3 loop: CASSSAGGPLDGYTF.

The V call is TRBV5-1, the J call TRBJ1-2. Germline loops: CDR1 SGHRS, CDR2 YFSETQ. The CDR3 covers 12 residues. The CDR3 loop reads CASSSDGPGYTF.

The rearrangement links TRBV5-1 to TRBJ2-7; checking the TCRdb D call of TRBD1 is not possible without DNA. Looked up from germline, CDR1 is SGHRS and CDR2 is YFSETQ. This CDR3 region has 14 residues. The CDR3 protein is CASSGTGNTYEQYF.

The J gene is TRBJ2-2, the V gene TRBV6-2 or TRBV6-3; the D call of TRBD1 rests on TCRdb alone, since no DNA is present to check it. This CDR3 is 13 amino acids long. CDR1 and CDR2 (germline): MNHEY, SVGEGT. CDR3 loop: CASSLQGTGELFF.

The chain recombines TRBV15 with TRBJ2-3. The CDR3 length is 15 residues. Germline CDR1 LNHNV, CDR2 YYDKDF (reference sequence). CDR3: CATSRYKSSTDTQYF. The whole variable domain, filled in from reference TRBV15 and TRBJ2-3, reads DAMVIQNPRYQVTQFGKPVTLSCSQTLNHNVMYWYQQKSSQAPKLLFHYYDKDFNNEADTPDNFQSRRPNTSFCFLDIRSPGLGDTAMYLCATSRYKSSTDTQYFGPGTRLTVL.

The rearrangement links TRBV16 to TRBJ1-1; TCRdb outputs TRBD1, but without DNA this stays unchecked. This CDR3 spans 14 amino acids. Germline-derived CDR1 and CDR2 are KGHSY and FQNENV. The CDR3 region is CASSQSGDGSEAFF.

The rearrangement uses TRBV12-3 or TRBV12-4 and TRBJ2-7; the D gene TCRdb calls, TRBD2, cannot be checked with no DNA. This CDR3 comprises 15 residues. The CDR3 here is CASSLALAGWMEQYF.

CDR3 sequence: CASSGGKETQYF. The chain couples TRBV10-2 to TRBJ2-5; the D call of TRBD1 rests on TCRdb alone, since no DNA is present to check it. This CDR3 region has 12 residues. Germline loops: CDR1 WSHSY, CDR2 SAAADI.

The V and J genes are TRBV20-1 and TRBJ2-7; as DNA is missing, the TRBD1 call by TCRdb cannot be tested. This CDR3 comprises 13 residues. Germline CDR1 DFQATT, CDR2 SNEGSKA (reference sequence). The CDR3 spells CSARPGTFHEQYF.

The V gene is TRBV6-5, the J gene TRBJ1-5; TCRdb indicates TRBD1, and absent DNA this call remains unverified. The CDR3 runs 13 residues. Germline V lookup: CDR1 MNHEY, CDR2 SVGAGI. Here the CDR3 reads CASGGKMGQPQHF.

V usage is TRBV4-3 and J usage is TRBJ2-3; TCRdb's D gene call, TRBD2, goes unchecked for lack of DNA. Germline CDR1 and CDR2: LGHNA and YSLEER. CDR3 length: 14 residues. The CDR3 region is CASSQPVSGATQYF.

The chain carries TRBV29-1 and TRBJ1-1; TCRdb gives TRBD1 as the D gene, but with no DNA this cannot be confirmed. CDR1 is SQVTM, CDR2 ANQGSEA, per germline. CDR3 size: 13 residues. The CDR3 here is CSAFPGLNTEAFF.

V and J are TRBV12-3 or TRBV12-4 and TRBJ1-1. The CDR3 sequence is 13 residues long. CDR3 sequence reads: CASSLYVNTEAFF.

CDR3 amino acids: CASGLTGTDPDTQYF. The genes are TRBV6-5 and TRBJ2-3; the TCRdb D gene call, TRBD1, has no DNA to confirm it. Germline lookup yields CDR1 MNHEY and CDR2 SVGAGI. The CDR3 runs to 15 residues.